This T cell receptor beta chain is drawn from a study of beta chain features in type 1 diabetes. Concerning this clone: The antigen is not known.

The study, taken as a whole, reports: Over-representation of high TCR-expressing cells was a possible consequence of cDNA sequencing.

Sequencing targeted expressed TCRB transcripts, as all isolated RNA had been reverse transcribed. The read count averaged about 3.57 million across naive, central memory and regulatory T cell samples. Only in-frame clones appear in the TCRdb table, and some are missing; sequencing was by immunoSEQ multiplex PCR. The table records over 150,000 clones, under 9.5% of them present only once. CDR3 length: 18 residues. Germline V lookup: CDR1 MNHNS, CDR2 SASEGT. Trimming took off 0 bases at V and 0 bases at J, with 14 bases between the two ends. The specimen was central memory CD4+ T cells from blood. This chain uses TRBV6-1 with TRBJ1-4; no clear D. This clonotype originated in a man aged 18 to 30 in good health. The CDR3 coding sequence is TGTGCCAGCAGTGAAGCTGTCCTCGGGTATGCAACTAATGAAAAACTGTTTTTT. This sequence encodes CASSEAVLGYATNEKLFF.